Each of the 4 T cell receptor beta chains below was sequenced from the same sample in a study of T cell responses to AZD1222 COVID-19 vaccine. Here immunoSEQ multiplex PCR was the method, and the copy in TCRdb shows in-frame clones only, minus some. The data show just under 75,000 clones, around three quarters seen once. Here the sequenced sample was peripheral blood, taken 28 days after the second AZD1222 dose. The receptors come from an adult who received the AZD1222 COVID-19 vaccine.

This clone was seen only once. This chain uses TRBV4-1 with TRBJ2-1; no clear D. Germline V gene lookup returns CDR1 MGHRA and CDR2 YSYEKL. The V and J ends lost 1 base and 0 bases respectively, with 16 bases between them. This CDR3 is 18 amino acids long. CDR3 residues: CASSQGVRPRSSYNEQFF. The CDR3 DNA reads TGCGCCAGCAGCCAAGGGGTCAGACCCCGGAGCTCCTACAATGAGCAGTTCTTC.

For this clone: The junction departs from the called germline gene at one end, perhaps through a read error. The CDR3 is CASSSVTGDTGELFF. The CDR3 region has the DNA TGTGCTAGCAGCTCCGTTACCGGGGATACCGGGGAGCTGTTTTTT. The rearrangement links TRBV7-7 to TRBJ2-2; a possible D gene is TRBD2 (5 bases). The germline gives CDR1 SSHAT, CDR2 FNYEAQ (reference sequence). CDR3 length: 15 amino acids.

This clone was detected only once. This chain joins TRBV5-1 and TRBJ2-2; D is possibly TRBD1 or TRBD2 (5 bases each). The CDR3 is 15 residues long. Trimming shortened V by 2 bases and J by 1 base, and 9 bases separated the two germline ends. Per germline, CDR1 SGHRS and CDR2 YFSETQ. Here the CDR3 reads CASSLVGENTGELFF. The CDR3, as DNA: TGCGCCAGCAGCTTAGTGGGGGAGAACACCGGGGAGCTGTTTTTT. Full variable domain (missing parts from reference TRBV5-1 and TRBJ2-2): KAGVTQTPRYLIKTRGQQVTLSCSPISGHRSVSWYQQTPGQGLQFLFEYFSETQRNKGNFPGRFSGRQFSNSRSEMNVSTLELGDSALYLCASSLVGENTGELFFGEGSRLTVL.

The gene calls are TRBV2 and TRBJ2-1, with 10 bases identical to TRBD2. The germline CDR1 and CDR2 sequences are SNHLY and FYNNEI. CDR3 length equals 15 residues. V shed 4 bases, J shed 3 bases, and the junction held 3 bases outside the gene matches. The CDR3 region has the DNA TGTGCCAGCAGTGCAACTAGCGGGGACTACAATGAGCAGTTCTTC. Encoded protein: CASSATSGDYNEQFF.